This entry describes one T cell receptor beta chain. The antigen is unknown. The data belong to a study of Tregs in tolerant kidney transplant recipients. Background on the study: Sorting used antibodies to exclude donor cells. General study findings and limits: No direct test of biological reproducibility was done here.

This table comes from immunoSEQ multiplex PCR, and its TCRdb copy is limited to in-frame clones, with some not included. The sample yields just under 45,000 clones, just under 97% seen once. CDR1 LNHDA and CDR2 SQIVND come from the germline V gene (reference sequence). V was clipped by 5 bases and J by 3 bases, with 2 bases between them. The CDR3 is 11 amino acids. Specimen: Tregs from blood cultured with allogeneic cells. The source of this sequence is a human donor in good health. The rearrangement uses TRBV19 and TRBJ2-1; D unresolved. This chain's CDR3 is CASSYYNEQFF. The CDR3 nucleotides are TGTGCCAGTAGTTACTACAATGAGCAGTTCTTC. Supplemented by reference TRBV19 and TRBJ2-1, the full variable domain reads DGGITQSPKYLFRKEGQNVTLSCEQNLNHDAMYWYRQDPGQGLRLIYYSQIVNDFQKGDIAEGYSVSREKKESFPLTVTSAQKNPTAFYLCASSYYNEQFFGPGTRLTVL.